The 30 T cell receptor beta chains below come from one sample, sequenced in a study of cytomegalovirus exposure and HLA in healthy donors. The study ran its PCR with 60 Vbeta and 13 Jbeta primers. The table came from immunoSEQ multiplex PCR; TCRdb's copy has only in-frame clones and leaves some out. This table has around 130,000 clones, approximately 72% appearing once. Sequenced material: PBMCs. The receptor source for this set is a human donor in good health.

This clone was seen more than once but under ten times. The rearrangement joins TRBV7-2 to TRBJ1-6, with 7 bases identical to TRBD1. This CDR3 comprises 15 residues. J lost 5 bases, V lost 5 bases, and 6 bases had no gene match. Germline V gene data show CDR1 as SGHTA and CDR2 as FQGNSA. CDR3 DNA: TGTGCCAGCAGCCGAAACAGGGGCGATAATTCACCCCTCCACTTT. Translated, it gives CASSRNRGDNSPLHF.

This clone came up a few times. CDR3 region: CASSLDPGRTEAFF. CDR3 nucleotide sequence: TGTGCCAGCAGCTTGGACCCAGGAAGAACTGAAGCTTTCTTT. The chain employs TRBV5-5 and TRBJ1-1; unclear D gene. Trimming left V 0 bases short and J 5 bases short, with 11 bases between. CDR1 and CDR2 from the germline V gene are SGHKS and YYEKEE (reference sequence). This CDR3 has 14 amino acids.

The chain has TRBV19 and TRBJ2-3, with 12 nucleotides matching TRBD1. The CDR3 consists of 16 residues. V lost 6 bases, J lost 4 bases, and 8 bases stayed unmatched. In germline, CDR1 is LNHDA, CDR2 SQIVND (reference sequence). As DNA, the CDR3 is TGTGCCAGTAGGACCGCGGGACAGGGGGCGGCAGATACGCAGTATTTT. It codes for CASRTAGQGAADTQYF.

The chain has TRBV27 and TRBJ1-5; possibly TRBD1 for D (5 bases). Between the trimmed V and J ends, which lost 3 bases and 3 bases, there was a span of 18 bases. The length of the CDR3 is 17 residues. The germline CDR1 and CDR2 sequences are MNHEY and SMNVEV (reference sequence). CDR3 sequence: CASSFQVAGVLNQPQHF. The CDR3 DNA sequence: TGTGCCAGCAGTTTCCAAGTCGCGGGGGTTCTCAATCAGCCCCAGCATTTT.

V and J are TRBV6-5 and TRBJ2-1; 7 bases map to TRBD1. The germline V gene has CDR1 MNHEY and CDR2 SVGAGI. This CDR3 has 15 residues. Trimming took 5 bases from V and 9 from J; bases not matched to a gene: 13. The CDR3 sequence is CASSTPRQGWREQFF. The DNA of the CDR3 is TGTGCCAGCAGTACTCCGAGACAGGGTTGGCGTGAGCAGTTCTTC.

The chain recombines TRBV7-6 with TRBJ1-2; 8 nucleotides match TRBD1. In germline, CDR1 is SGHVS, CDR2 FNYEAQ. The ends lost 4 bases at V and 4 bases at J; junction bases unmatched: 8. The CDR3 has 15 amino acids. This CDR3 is CASSSRTGGGYGYTF. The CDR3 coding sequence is TGTGCCAGCAGCTCGAGAACAGGGGGTGGCTATGGCTACACCTTC.

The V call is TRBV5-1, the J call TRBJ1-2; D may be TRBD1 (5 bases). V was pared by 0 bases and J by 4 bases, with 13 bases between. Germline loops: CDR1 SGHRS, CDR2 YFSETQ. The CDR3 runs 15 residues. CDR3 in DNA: TGCGCCAGCAGCTTGGGCGGGGACGCAACCTATGGCTACACCTTC. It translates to CASSLGGDATYGYTF.

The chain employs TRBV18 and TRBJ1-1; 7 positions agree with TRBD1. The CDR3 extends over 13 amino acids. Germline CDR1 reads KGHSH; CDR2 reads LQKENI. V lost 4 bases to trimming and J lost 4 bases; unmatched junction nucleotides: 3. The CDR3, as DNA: TGTGCCAGCTCACTAACAGGGGCCACTGAAGCTTTCTTT. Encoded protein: CASSLTGATEAFF.

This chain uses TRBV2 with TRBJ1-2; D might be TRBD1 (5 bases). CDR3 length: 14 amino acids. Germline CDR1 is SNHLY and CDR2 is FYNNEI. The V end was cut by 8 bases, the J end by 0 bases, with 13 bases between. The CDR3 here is CASAPGGSNYGYTF. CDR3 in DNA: TGTGCCAGCGCACCTGGGGGGTCTAACTATGGCTACACCTTC.

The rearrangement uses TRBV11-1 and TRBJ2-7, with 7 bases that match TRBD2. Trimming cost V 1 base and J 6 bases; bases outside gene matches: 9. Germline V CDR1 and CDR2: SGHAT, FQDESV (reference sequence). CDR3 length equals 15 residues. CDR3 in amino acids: CASSLVSSGIGEQYF. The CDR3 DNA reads TGTGCCAGCAGCTTAGTCTCCAGCGGGATTGGCGAGCAGTACTTC.

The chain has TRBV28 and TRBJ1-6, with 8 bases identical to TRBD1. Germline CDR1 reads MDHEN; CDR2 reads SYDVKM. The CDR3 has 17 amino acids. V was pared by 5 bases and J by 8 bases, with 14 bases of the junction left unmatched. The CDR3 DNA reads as TGTGCCAGCAGTCGATACAGGGGGGGACTGGGGCATTCACCCCTCCACTTT. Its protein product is CASSRYRGGLGHSPLHF. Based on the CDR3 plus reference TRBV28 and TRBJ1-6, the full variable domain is DVKVTQSSRYLVKRTGEKVFLECVQDMDHENMFWYRQDPGLGLRLIYFSYDVKMKEKGDIPEGYSVSREKKERFSLILESASTNQTSMYLCASSRYRGGLGHSPLHFGNGTRLTVT.

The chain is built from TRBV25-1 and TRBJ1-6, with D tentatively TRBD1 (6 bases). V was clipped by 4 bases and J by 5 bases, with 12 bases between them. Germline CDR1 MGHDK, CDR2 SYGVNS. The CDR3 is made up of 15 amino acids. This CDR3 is CASSGPGTHNSPLHF. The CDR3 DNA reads TGTGCCAGCAGTGGGCCCGGGACACATAATTCACCCCTCCACTTT.

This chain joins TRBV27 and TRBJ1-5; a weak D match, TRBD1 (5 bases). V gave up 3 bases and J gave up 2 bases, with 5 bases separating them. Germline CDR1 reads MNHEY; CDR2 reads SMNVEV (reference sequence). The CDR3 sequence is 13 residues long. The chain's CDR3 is CASSFRGNQPQHF. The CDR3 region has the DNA TGTGCCAGCAGTTTCAGGGGCAATCAGCCCCAGCATTTT.

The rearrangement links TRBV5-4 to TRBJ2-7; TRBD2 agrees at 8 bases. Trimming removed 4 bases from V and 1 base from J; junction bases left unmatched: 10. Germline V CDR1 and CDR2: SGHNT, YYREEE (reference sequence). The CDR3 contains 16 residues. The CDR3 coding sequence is TGTGCCAGCAGCGGGGGACTAACGGGAGGGTCCTACGAGCAGTACTTC. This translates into CASSGGLTGGSYEQYF.

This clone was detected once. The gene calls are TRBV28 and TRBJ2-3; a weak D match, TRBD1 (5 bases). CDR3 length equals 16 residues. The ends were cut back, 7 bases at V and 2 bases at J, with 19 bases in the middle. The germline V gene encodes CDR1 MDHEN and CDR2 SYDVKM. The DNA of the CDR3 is TGTGCCAGCATGGACCCTAGGGGTAAGGACACAGATACGCAGTATTTT. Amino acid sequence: CASMDPRGKDTDTQYF.

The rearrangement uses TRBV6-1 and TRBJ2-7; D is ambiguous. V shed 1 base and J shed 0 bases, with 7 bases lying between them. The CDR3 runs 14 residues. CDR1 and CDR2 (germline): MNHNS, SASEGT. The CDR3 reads CASSEGRSSYEQYF. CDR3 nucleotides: TGTGCCAGCAGTGAAGGGCGGAGCTCCTACGAGCAGTACTTC.

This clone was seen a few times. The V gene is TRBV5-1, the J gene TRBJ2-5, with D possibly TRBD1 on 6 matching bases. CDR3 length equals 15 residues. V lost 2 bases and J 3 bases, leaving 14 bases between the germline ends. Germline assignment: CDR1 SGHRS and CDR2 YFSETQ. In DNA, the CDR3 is TGCGCCAGCAGCTTTGTGGGCCCAGGGGAAGAGACCCAGTACTTC. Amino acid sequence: CASSFVGPGEETQYF.

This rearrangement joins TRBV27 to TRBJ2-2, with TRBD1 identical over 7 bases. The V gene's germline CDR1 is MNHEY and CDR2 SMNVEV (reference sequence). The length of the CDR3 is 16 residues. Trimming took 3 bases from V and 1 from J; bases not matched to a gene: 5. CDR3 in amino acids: CASSFLGGGNTGELFF. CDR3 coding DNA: TGTGCCAGCAGTTTTTTAGGGGGCGGGAACACCGGGGAGCTGTTTTTT.

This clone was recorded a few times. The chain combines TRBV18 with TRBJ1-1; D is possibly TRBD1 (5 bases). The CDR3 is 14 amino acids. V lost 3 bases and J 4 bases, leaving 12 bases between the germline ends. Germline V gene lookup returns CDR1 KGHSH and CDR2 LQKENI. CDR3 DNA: TGTGCCAGCTCACCCCCAACGGGGGGCACTGAAGCTTTCTTT. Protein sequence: CASSPPTGGTEAFF.

CDR3 DNA: TGTGCCAGCAGTTTTGACGGACTCTATGGCTACACCTTC. The encoded protein is CASSFDGLYGYTF. The rearrangement joins TRBV28 to TRBJ1-2; D is uncertain. Trimming cost V 3 bases and J 4 bases, with 9 bases left between them. This CDR3 region has 13 residues. CDR1 MDHEN and CDR2 SYDVKM come from the germline V gene.

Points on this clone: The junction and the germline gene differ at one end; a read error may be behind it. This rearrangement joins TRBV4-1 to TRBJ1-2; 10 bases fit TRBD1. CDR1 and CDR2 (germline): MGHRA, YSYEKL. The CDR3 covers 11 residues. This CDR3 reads CASSQGGTGVF. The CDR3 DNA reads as TGCGCCAGCAGCCAAGGTGGGACAGGGGTCTTC.

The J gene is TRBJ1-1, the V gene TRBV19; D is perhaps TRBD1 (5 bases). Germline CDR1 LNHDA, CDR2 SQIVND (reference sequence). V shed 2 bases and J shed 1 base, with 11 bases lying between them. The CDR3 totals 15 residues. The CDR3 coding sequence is TGTGCCAGTAGTATATCGCGGGGCAGGAACACTGAAGCTTTCTTT. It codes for CASSISRGRNTEAFF. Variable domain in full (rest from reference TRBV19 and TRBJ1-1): DGGITQSPKYLFRKEGQNVTLSCEQNLNHDAMYWYRQDPGQGLRLIYYSQIVNDFQKGDIAEGYSVSREKKESFPLTVTSAQKNPTAFYLCASSISRGRNTEAFFGQGTRLTVV.

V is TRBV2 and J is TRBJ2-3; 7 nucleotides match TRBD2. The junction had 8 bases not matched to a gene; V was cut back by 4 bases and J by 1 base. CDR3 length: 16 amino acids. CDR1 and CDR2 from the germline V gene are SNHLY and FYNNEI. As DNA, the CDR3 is TGTGCCAGCAGTGGTGGCAGTGGGGGGGGCACAGATACGCAGTATTTT. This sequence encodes CASSGGSGGGTDTQYF. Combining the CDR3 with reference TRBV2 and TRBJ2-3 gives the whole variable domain EPEVTQTPSHQVTQMGQEVILRCVPISNHLYFYWYRQILGQKVEFLVSFYNNEISEKSEIFDDQFSVERPDGSNFTLKIRSTKLEDSAMYFCASSGGSGGGTDTQYFGPGTRLTVL.

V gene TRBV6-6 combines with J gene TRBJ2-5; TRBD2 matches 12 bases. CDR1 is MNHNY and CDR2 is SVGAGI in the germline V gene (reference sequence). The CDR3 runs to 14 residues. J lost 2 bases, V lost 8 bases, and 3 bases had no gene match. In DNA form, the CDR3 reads TGTGCCAGCTCGGGGACTAGCGGGCAAGAGACCCAGTACTTC. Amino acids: CASSGTSGQETQYF.

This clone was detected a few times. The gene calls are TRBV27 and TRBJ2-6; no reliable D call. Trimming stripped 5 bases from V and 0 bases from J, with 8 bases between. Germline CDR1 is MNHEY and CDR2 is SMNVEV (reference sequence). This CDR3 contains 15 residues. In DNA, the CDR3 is TGTGCCAGCAGTCCTACGCGCTCTGGGGCCAACGTCCTGACTTTC. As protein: CASSPTRSGANVLTF. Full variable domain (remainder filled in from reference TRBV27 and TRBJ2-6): EAQVTQNPRYLITVTGKKLTVTCSQNMNHEYMSWYRQDPGLGLRQIYYSMNVEVTDKGDVPEGYKVSRKEKRNFPLILESPSPNQTSLYFCASSPTRSGANVLTFGAGSRLTVL.

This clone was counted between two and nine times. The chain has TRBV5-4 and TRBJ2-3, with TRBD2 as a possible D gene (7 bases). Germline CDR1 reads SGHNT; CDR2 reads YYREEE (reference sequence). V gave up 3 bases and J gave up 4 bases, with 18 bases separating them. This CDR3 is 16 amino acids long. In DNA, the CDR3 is TGTGCCAGCAGCTCGAACCGGGGGGCGGACGCAGATACGCAGTATTTT. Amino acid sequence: CASSSNRGADADTQYF.

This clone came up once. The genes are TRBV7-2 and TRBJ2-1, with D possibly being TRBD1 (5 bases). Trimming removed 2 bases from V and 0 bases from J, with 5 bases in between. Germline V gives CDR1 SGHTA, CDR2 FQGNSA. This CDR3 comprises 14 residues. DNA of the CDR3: TGTGCCAGCAGCTTACAGGGCTCCTACAATGAGCAGTTCTTC. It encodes CASSLQGSYNEQFF.

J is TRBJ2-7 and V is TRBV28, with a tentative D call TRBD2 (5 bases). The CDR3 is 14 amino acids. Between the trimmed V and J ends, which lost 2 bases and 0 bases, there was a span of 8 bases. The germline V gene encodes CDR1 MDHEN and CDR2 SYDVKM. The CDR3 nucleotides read TGTGCCAGCAGTTTAGTAGGGAGCTCCTACGAGCAGTACTTC. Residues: CASSLVGSSYEQYF.

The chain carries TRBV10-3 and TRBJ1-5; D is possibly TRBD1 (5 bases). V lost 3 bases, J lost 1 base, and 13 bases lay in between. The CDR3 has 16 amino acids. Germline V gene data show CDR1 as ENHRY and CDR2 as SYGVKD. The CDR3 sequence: CAISDSRVESNQPQHF. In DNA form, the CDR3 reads TGTGCCATCAGTGACTCCAGGGTCGAAAGCAATCAGCCCCAGCATTTT.

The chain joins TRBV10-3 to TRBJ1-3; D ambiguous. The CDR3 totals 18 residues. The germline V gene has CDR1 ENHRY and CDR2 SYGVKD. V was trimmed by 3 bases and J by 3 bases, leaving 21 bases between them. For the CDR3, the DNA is TGTGCCATCAGTGATTCAACGGGAGTCCCTGGGAGTGGAAACACCATATATTTT. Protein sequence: CAISDSTGVPGSGNTIYF.